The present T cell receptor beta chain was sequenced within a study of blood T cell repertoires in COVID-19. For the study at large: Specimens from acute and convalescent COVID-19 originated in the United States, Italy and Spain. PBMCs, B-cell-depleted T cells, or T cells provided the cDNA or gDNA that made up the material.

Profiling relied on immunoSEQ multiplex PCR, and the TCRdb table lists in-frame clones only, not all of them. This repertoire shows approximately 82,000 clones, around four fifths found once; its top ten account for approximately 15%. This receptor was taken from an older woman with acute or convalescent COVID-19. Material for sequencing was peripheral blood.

CDR3 coding DNA: TGCGCCAGCAGCCAAGATTTGGCGGCCGAGAACTATGGCTACACCTTC. Translating gives CASSQDLAAENYGYTF. This chain links TRBV4-3 with TRBJ1-2; D not certain. The CDR3 has 16 amino acids. Germline V gene sequence: CDR1 LGHNA, CDR2 YSLEER. The V gene lost 0 bases and the J gene lost 2 bases, with 13 bases spanning the gap.